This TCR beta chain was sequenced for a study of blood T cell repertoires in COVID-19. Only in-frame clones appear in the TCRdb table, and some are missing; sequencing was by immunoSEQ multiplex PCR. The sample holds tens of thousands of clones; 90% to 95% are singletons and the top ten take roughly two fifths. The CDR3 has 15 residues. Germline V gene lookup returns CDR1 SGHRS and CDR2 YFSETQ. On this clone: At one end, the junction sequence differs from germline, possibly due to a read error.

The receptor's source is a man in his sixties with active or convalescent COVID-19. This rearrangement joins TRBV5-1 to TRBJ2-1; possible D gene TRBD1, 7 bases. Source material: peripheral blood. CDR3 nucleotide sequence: TGCGCCAGCAGCTTGTCGCTTGGGGGGACAGCCCAGGGGGTCTTC. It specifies CASSLSLGGTAQGVF.